This entry lists 9 T cell receptor beta chains sequenced from one sample in a study of cytomegalovirus exposure and HLA in healthy donors. 60 Vbeta and 13 Jbeta primers were used in PCR. Profiled with immunoSEQ multiplex PCR; TCRdb holds only in-frame clones, not every one. The sample has fewer than 150,000 clones, about four fifths seen once; the top ten hold under 2.5%. Sequencing was performed on PBMCs. These receptors all come from a man younger than 45 in good health and CMV-seronegative.

The count of this clone is one. The V gene is TRBV19, the J gene TRBJ2-1; 7 nucleotides match TRBD1. CDR3 length: 14 amino acids. CDR1 LNHDA and CDR2 SQIVND come from the germline V gene (reference sequence). V lost 1 base to trimming and J lost 9 bases; unmatched junction nucleotides: 6. The CDR3 coding sequence is TGTGCCAGTAGTATAGCGGACAGGCGCGGTGAGCAGTTCTTC. Amino acid sequence: CASSIADRRGEQFF.

The gene calls are TRBV18 and TRBJ2-1; 11 positions match TRBD2. The CDR3 runs 17 residues. Trimming cost V 2 bases and J 8 bases; bases outside gene matches: 11. The germline gives CDR1 KGHSH, CDR2 LQKENI. CDR3 protein: CASSPMFLAGGLDEQFF. CDR3 sequence (DNA): TGTGCCAGCTCACCAATGTTTCTAGCGGGAGGTTTGGATGAGCAGTTCTTC.

CDR3 amino acids: CASSLSRISREQYF. The CDR3 bases are TGTGCCAGCAGTTTGTCTCGGATTTCGCGGGAGCAGTACTTC. The V call is TRBV28, the J call TRBJ2-7; no definite D call. Trimming shortened V by 3 bases and J by 7 bases, and 16 bases separated the two germline ends. CDR1 MDHEN and CDR2 SYDVKM come from the germline V gene. This CDR3 spans 14 amino acids.

The gene calls are TRBV28 and TRBJ1-5; D is undetermined. The CDR3 loop spans 13 amino acids. Between the trimmed V and J ends, which lost 5 bases and 4 bases, there was a span of 9 bases. CDR1 MDHEN and CDR2 SYDVKM come from the germline V gene. The CDR3 nucleotides are TGTGCCAGCAGTCTCACGGTGAATCAGCCCCAGCATTTT. Translating gives CASSLTVNQPQHF.

The chain combines TRBV6-6 with TRBJ2-7, with D possibly being TRBD2 (5 bases). Trimming removed 4 bases at V and 2 bases at J, with 15 bases between. The CDR3 contains 15 residues. CDR1 MNHNY and CDR2 SVGAGI come from the germline V gene (reference sequence). The CDR3 reads CASSSARETTYEQYF. The CDR3 DNA follows: TGTGCCAGCAGTTCGGCCCGGGAAACCACCTACGAGCAGTACTTC.

This clone was recorded once. This chain links TRBV5-6 with TRBJ1-4; possible D gene TRBD1, 6 bases. The CDR3 is 18 amino acids. V lost 2 bases and J lost 10, with 27 bases in between. Germline CDR1 and CDR2: SGHDT and YYEEEE. The CDR3 sequence: CASSFRGSGVGTGGKLFF. CDR3 coding DNA: TGTGCCAGCAGCTTTCGAGGCTCAGGGGTCGGCACCGGAGGAAAACTGTTTTTT.

J is TRBJ2-3 and V is TRBV9; 8 nucleotides line up with TRBD2. Per germline, CDR1 SGDLS and CDR2 YYNGEE. The CDR3 is made up of 15 amino acids. The V gene end was trimmed by 2 bases and the J gene end by 4 bases; junction bases not matched to a gene: 6. Written as DNA, the CDR3 is TGTGCCAGCAGCGTTTCCGGACTAGCCGCAGATACGCAGTATTTT. It encodes CASSVSGLAADTQYF.

The chain uses TRBV6-5 and TRBJ2-5, with D possibly TRBD2 on 6 matching bases. There are 16 residues in the CDR3. V lost 2 bases, J lost 5 bases, and 18 bases lay in between. Germline CDR1 and CDR2: MNHEY and SVGAGI. The CDR3 DNA follows: TGTGCCAGCAGTTACCACCCGGGGCCTGGGAGGGAGACCCAGTACTTC. Residues: CASSYHPGPGRETQYF.

This clone was observed a handful of times. The chain carries TRBV29-1 and TRBJ1-1, with 7 bases identical to TRBD1. This CDR3 spans 13 amino acids. Germline assignment: CDR1 SQVTM and CDR2 ANQGSEA. With V trimmed by 3 bases and J by 7 bases, 8 bases remained unmatched. The DNA of the CDR3 is TGCAGCGTTGACGGAGACAGGGTGGATGAAGCTTTCTTT. Encoded protein: CSVDGDRVDEAFF.